This T cell receptor (beta chain) was identified in a study of blood T cell repertoires in COVID-19. Clones were read by immunoSEQ multiplex PCR, and TCRdb kept only the in-frame ones, dropping some. The sample has 310,000 or so clones, about 84% seen once; the top ten hold 1.5% to 2%. V lost 5 bases, J lost 6 bases, and 6 bases stayed unmatched. There are 14 residues in the CDR3. Per germline, CDR1 ENHRY and CDR2 SYGVKD. This TCR came from a woman between 45 and 60 years old with acute or convalescent COVID-19. The sample was peripheral blood. V gene TRBV10-3 combines with J gene TRBJ2-1; 8 bases align to TRBD1. CDR3 nucleotides: TGTGCCATCAGTAAAACAGGGGGTCCCAATGAGCAGTTCTTC. Its protein is CAISKTGGPNEQFF.